Shown below are 25 T cell receptor beta chains from a single sample sequenced in a study of metastatic and nonmetastatic thyroid tumors (dated by TCRdb to between 2020 and 2021). Before undergoing thyroid surgery, none of the patients had been given any kind of treatment. Libraries were constructed by PCR. The instrument was an Illumina HiSeq 4000. TCRdb cleaned the public reads at Q25 with fastp, built clones with MiXCR and kept in-frame beta chains. This sample is represented by roughly 30,000 clones; roughly a sixth of them were singletons. The ten largest make up 6.9% of the sample. The sample was blood. The receptors here all came from a female donor with papillary thyroid cancer or a benign thyroid nodule (not recorded which). Some clones in this sample may be carry-over from other donors' samples.

The chain links TRBV7-2 to TRBJ2-7; maybe TRBD2 (6 bases). From germline, CDR1 is SGHTA and CDR2 FQGNSA. Between the trimmed V and J ends, which lost 5 bases and 0 bases, there was a span of 14 bases. This CDR3 contains 15 residues. For the CDR3, the DNA is TGTGCCAGCAGCCCGGTCGGGGGAAGCTCCTACGAGCAGTACTTC. Protein product: CASSPVGGSSYEQYF.

This clone was detected many times. Distinct nucleotide sequences in the sample also encode this CDR3. This chain joins TRBV6-2 or TRBV6-3 and TRBJ2-2; 10 bases agree with TRBD2. V shed 4 bases and J 3 bases; nucleotides not matched to a gene: 2. This CDR3 is 15 amino acids long. The germline V gene encodes CDR1 MNHEY and CDR2 SVGEGT. The CDR3 DNA follows: TGTGCCAGCAGTTTAAGCGGGAGGGACACCGGGGAGCTGTTTTTT. This translates into CASSLSGRDTGELFF.

The table lists this clone with many counts. The genes are TRBV18 and TRBJ1-1, with D tentatively TRBD1 (6 bases). V gave up 1 base and J gave up 5 bases, with 8 bases separating them. CDR1 and CDR2 from the germline V gene are KGHSH and LQKENI. The CDR3 runs to 13 residues. The CDR3 loop reads CASSPQGGTEAFF. DNA for the CDR3: TGTGCCAGCTCACCACAGGGGGGAACTGAAGCTTTCTTT.

This clone was observed many times. V gene TRBV10-2 combines with J gene TRBJ2-5; D gene ambiguous. CDR3 length: 12 amino acids. Germline lookup yields CDR1 WSHSY and CDR2 SAAADI. Trimming took off 0 bases at V and 4 bases at J, with 3 bases between the two ends. The CDR3 loop is CASSESGETQYF. The CDR3 DNA reads TGCGCCAGCAGTGAGTCGGGAGAGACCCAGTACTTC.

This clone was counted at least ten times. The rearrangement joins TRBV10-2 to TRBJ2-1; D may be TRBD1 or TRBD2 (7 bases each). Germline V gene lookup returns CDR1 WSHSY and CDR2 SAAADI. The CDR3 extends over 17 amino acids. Trimming left V 7 bases short and J 0 bases short, with 19 bases between. CDR3 bases: TGCGCCAGCACGGCAGGGGGAGGGTTGAGCTCCTACAATGAGCAGTTCTTC. This sequence encodes CASTAGGGLSSYNEQFF.

There are many counts of this clone. V is TRBV20-1 and J is TRBJ2-1; TRBD2 matches 11 bases. The CDR3 sequence is 15 residues long. Germline V gene sequence: CDR1 DFQATT, CDR2 SNEGSKA (reference sequence). Unmatched junction bases numbered 6, after V lost 1 base and J lost 7 bases. CDR3 nucleotides: TGCAGTGCTAGAGGCCCTAGCGGGAGGTCAAATGAGCAGTTCTTC. It is translated as CSARGPSGRSNEQFF.

This clone was detected a few times. The chain recombines TRBV11-1 with TRBJ2-3; TRBD1 matches at 12 bases. CDR1 is SGHAT and CDR2 is FQDESV in the germline V gene (reference sequence). The CDR3 covers 16 residues. V gave up 5 bases and J gave up 2 bases; unmatched junction bases: 5. The CDR3 sequence: CASSTGQGASTDTQYF. The CDR3 bases are TGTGCCAGCAGCACGGGACAGGGGGCATCCACAGATACGCAGTATTTT.

This clone was seen many times. The chain joins TRBV6-2 or TRBV6-3 to TRBJ2-2, with unresolved D. The CDR3 has 11 residues. Between the trimmed V and J ends, which lost 6 bases and 6 bases, there was a span of 5 bases. Germline V gene data show CDR1 as MNHEY and CDR2 as SVGEGT. The CDR3 here is CASRNSGELFF. DNA for the CDR3: TGTGCCAGCAGAAACTCCGGGGAGCTGTTTTTT.

This clone was counted at least ten times. The chain uses TRBV4-3 and TRBJ2-1, with D uncertain. V lost 1 base and J 5 bases, leaving 6 bases between the germline ends. Germline lookup yields CDR1 LGHNA and CDR2 YSLEER. The CDR3 is 13 amino acids. In DNA form, the CDR3 reads TGCGCCAGCAGCCAAGTAATGGACAATGAGCAGTTCTTC. Translation gives CASSQVMDNEQFF.

This clone has a count of ten or more. This chain joins TRBV20-1 and TRBJ1-1; tentative D call: TRBD1 (6 bases). Trimming cost V 0 bases and J 4 bases, with 18 bases left between them. Germline lookup yields CDR1 DFQATT and CDR2 SNEGSKA (reference sequence). The CDR3 is 16 amino acids. The CDR3 coding sequence is TGCAGTGCTAGAGAAGCACTACAGGGCGGGGGCACTGAAGCTTTCTTT. Translating gives CSAREALQGGGTEAFF.

This clone has at least ten counts. This chain links TRBV2 with TRBJ1-1, with D uncertain. This CDR3 region has 14 residues. V was cut by 7 bases and J by 6 bases, with 18 bases left in between. Per germline, CDR1 SNHLY and CDR2 FYNNEI. This CDR3 reads CASTPTGQDPEAFF. The DNA of the CDR3 is TGTGCCAGCACCCCGACTGGGCAGGACCCTGAAGCTTTCTTT.

This clone was counted many times. This chain uses TRBV20-1 with TRBJ1-2; TRBD1 might be the D (6 bases). This CDR3 contains 16 residues. Germline CDR1 DFQATT, CDR2 SNEGSKA (reference sequence). V was trimmed by 4 bases and J by 6 bases, leaving 24 bases between them. In DNA, the CDR3 is TGCAGTGCTACTACAACACAGGGACCCGCGGCCAATGGCTACACCTTC. Amino acids: CSATTTQGPAANGYTF.

This clone was detected only once. V is TRBV19 and J is TRBJ1-1; D perhaps matches TRBD1 (6 bases). The germline V gene encodes CDR1 LNHDA and CDR2 SQIVND (reference sequence). This CDR3 has 16 residues. V lost 0 bases to trimming and J lost 4 bases, with 15 bases between them. The CDR3 spells CASSIDVGGAGTEAFF. In DNA, the CDR3 is TGTGCCAGTAGTATAGATGTAGGGGGGGCAGGCACTGAAGCTTTCTTT.

This clone was found many times. This chain links TRBV19 with TRBJ1-1; D not resolved. CDR3 length: 13 residues. V was trimmed by 9 bases and J by 2 bases, leaving 13 bases between them. Germline CDR1 reads LNHDA; CDR2 reads SQIVND (reference sequence). The CDR3 DNA reads TGTGCCAGCACCAACGACCGAAACACTGAAGCTTTCTTT. Its translation is CASTNDRNTEAFF.

The sample holds one count of this clone. The V call is TRBV5-1, the J call TRBJ2-7, with 7 nucleotides matching TRBD2. Germline CDR1 SGHRS, CDR2 YFSETQ. Germline trimming cut 6 bases from V and 0 bases from J; bases unmatched to any gene: 6. CDR3 length: 14 amino acids. The CDR3 region is CASMSSGNSYEQYF. The CDR3 nucleotides are TGCGCCAGCATGTCAAGCGGGAACTCCTACGAGCAGTACTTC.

This clone came up many times. The chain recombines TRBV6-1 with TRBJ2-7, with D perhaps given as TRBD1 or TRBD2 (5 bases each). There are 13 residues in the CDR3. Germline loops: CDR1 MNHNS, CDR2 SASEGT. Trimming shortened V by 5 bases and J by 2 bases, and 10 bases separated the two germline ends. CDR3 in amino acids: CASSWDGPYEQYF. In nucleotides, the CDR3 is TGTGCCAGCAGTTGGGACGGACCCTACGAGCAGTACTTC.

This rearrangement joins TRBV18 to TRBJ2-7; no reliable D call. This CDR3 is 14 amino acids long. V shed 0 bases and J shed 3 bases, with 9 bases lying between them. Germline V lookup: CDR1 KGHSH, CDR2 LQKENI. CDR3 bases: TGTGCCAGCTCACCACCAGTTCCGATCTACGAGCAGTACTTC. Its protein product is CASSPPVPIYEQYF.

The chain has TRBV7-2 and TRBJ2-2; D may be TRBD2 (6 bases). V was clipped by 2 bases and J by 6 bases, with 10 bases between them. This CDR3 comprises 14 residues. CDR1 SGHTA and CDR2 FQGNSA come from the germline V gene. The CDR3, as DNA: TGTGCCAGCAGCTTACGGCGCGGGGCCGGGGAGCTGTTTTTT. This codes for CASSLRRGAGELFF.

This clone was recorded a few times. This sequence joins TRBV11-2 and TRBJ2-2, with a weak D call TRBD2 (7 bases). The CDR3 contains 15 residues. Trimming took off 11 bases at V and 2 bases at J, with 18 bases between the two ends. Germline V lookup: CDR1 SGHAT, CDR2 FQNNGV. CDR3 region: CAHGGAGRNTGELFF. In DNA, the CDR3 is TGTGCCCATGGGGGGGCGGGAAGAAACACCGGGGAGCTGTTTTTT.

This clone was recorded at least ten times. A read error is possible here, since a much larger clone lies one base away. The CDR3 carries no conserved terminal phenylalanine or tryptophan, so it likely arises from a read error. The V gene is TRBV2, the J gene TRBJ2-7; 7 positions agree with TRBD2. Germline V lookup: CDR1 SNHLY, CDR2 FYNNEI. J lost 3 bases, V lost 10 bases, and 12 bases had no gene match. This CDR3 is 14 amino acids long. This CDR3 reads CATSGTGGDYEQYL. The CDR3 nucleotides read TGTGCCACCTCCGGGACGGGAGGAGACTACGAGCAGTACCTC.

DNA of the CDR3: TGCGCCAGCAGCCTCTCTGGGTCAGCGAGCTCCTACAATGAGCAGTTCTTC. Translating gives CASSLSGSASSYNEQFF. This chain links TRBV4-1 with TRBJ2-1, with no clear D. This CDR3 region has 17 residues. The V end lost 4 bases, the J end lost 0 bases, and 16 bases lay between the germline ends. Per the germline V gene, CDR1 is MGHRA and CDR2 is YSYEKL.

Ten or more counts support this clone. The CDR3 loop is CASSGGQYGYTF. CDR3 DNA: TGTGCCAGCAGCGGGGGGCAATATGGCTACACCTTC. This chain uses TRBV28 with TRBJ1-2; a possible D gene is TRBD1 (6 bases). V was shortened by 6 bases and J by 5 bases, with 10 bases between the two germline ends. The CDR3 is made up of 12 amino acids. CDR1 and CDR2 (germline): MDHEN, SYDVKM.

This clone counts as medium-sized (0.01 to 0.1%). In nucleotides, the CDR3 is TGCGCCAGCAGCTTGAATGGGGGGAACACTGAAGCTTTCTTT. The encoded protein is CASSLNGGNTEAFF. J is TRBJ1-1 and V is TRBV5-1; maybe TRBD1 (5 bases). The V and J ends lost 1 base and 1 base respectively, with 8 bases between them. CDR3 length equals 14 residues. Germline CDR1 and CDR2: SGHRS and YFSETQ.

This clone appeared many times. Here the CDR3 reads CSARDGGRGHEQYF. The DNA for the CDR3 is TGCAGTGCTAGGGATGGCGGGAGAGGCCACGAGCAGTACTTC. This rearrangement joins TRBV20-1 to TRBJ2-7; 7 nucleotides line up with TRBD2. CDR3 length: 14 residues. The germline CDR1 and CDR2 sequences are DFQATT and SNEGSKA (reference sequence). The junction had 10 bases not matched to a gene; V was cut back by 3 bases and J by 5 bases.

The CDR3 DNA is TGTGCCAGCAGTTTCCGAGAGGATTCACCCCTCCACTTT. It translates to CASSFREDSPLHF. This chain links TRBV27 with TRBJ1-6; D is undetermined. Germline assignment: CDR1 MNHEY and CDR2 SMNVEV (reference sequence). The V end lost 3 bases, the J end lost 8 bases, and 8 bases lay between the germline ends. The CDR3 is 13 residues long.